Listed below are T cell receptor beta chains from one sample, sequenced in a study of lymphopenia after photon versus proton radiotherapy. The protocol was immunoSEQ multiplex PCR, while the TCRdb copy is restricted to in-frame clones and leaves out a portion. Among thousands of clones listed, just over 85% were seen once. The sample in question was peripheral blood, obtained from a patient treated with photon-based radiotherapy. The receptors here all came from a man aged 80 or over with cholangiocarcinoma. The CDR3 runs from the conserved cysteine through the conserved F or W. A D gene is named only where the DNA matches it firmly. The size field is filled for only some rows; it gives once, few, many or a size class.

TGTGCCGGACAGGGAAAGAACACTGAAGCTTTCTTT CAGQGKNTEAFF TRBJ1-1 TRBD1 TRBV10-3 NA
TGTGCCAGCAGCTCCCTGAGGAACACTGAAGCTTTCTTT CASSSLRNTEAFF TRBJ1-1 NA TRBV7-2 NA
TGTGCCAGCTCACCACCGACAGGCCCCTACGAGCAGTACTTC CASSPPTGPYEQYF TRBJ2-7 NA TRBV18 NA
TGCAGCCCAAGCGGGGGAGGAGAAGATACGCAGTATTTT CSPSGGGEDTQYF TRBJ2-3 TRBD2 TRBV29-1 NA
TGCGCCAGCAGCTTGGTCGGGTCGGCTAGTGGCTACACCTTC CASSLVGSASGYTF TRBJ1-2 NA TRBV5-1 once
TGTGCCAGCAACCCTATTCGCGGGGGGGCCGGCGGGGAGCTGTTTTTT CASNPIRGGAGGELFF TRBJ2-2 TRBD2 TRBV11-2 NA
TGTGCCAGCAGCTTAACCACTAGCACCCATACGCAGTATTTT CASSLTTSTHTQYF TRBJ2-3 NA TRBV11-3 NA
TGTGCCAGTTTTAACCCGGGACAGACCCTCTCTGGGGCCAACGTCCTGACTTTC CASFNPGQTLSGANVLTF TRBJ2-6 TRBD1 TRBV19 NA
TGTGCCATCAGTGAGGAATTTAGCAATCAGCCCCAGCATTTT CAISEEFSNQPQHF TRBJ1-5 NA TRBV10-3 NA
TGTGCCAGCAGCTTCCGGGACAGGGAGGCGGAGACCCAGTACTTC CASSFRDREAETQYF TRBJ2-5 TRBD1 TRBV7-7 NA
TGTGCCAGCTCACCAGGACTAGCGGGAAACAATGAGCAGTTCTTC CASSPGLAGNNEQFF TRBJ2-1 TRBD2 TRBV18 NA
TGTGCCAGCACCCAAACCCCCAGGGAGGTCTTACAGCCCCAGCATTTT CASTQTPREVLQPQHF TRBJ1-5 NA TRBV28 NA
TGTGCCTGGTGGGACTTCCGCACTGAAGCTTTCTTT CAWWDFRTEAFF TRBJ1-1 NA TRBV30 NA
TGTGCCAGCAGCGGGACAGGGTACGGCTCCTACGAGCAGTACTTC CASSGTGYGSYEQYF TRBJ2-7 TRBD1 TRBV5-6 NA
TGTGCCAGCAGCTTGATCAGGGGTTACACCTCTGGAAACACCATATATTTT CASSLIRGYTSGNTIYF TRBJ1-3 NA TRBV7-2 NA
TGTGCCAGCTCACCATTGCGGCAGGGCCAGGGGCAGCCCCAGCATTTT CASSPLRQGQGQPQHF TRBJ1-5 NA TRBV18 NA
TGCGCCAGCAGCTGGGACAGGGGATTGAACACTGAAGCTTTCTTT CASSWDRGLNTEAFF TRBJ1-1 TRBD1 TRBV5-1 NA
TGTGCCAGTAGTTCCGCGGAGGCTGCTTATGGCTACACCTTC CASSSAEAAYGYTF TRBJ1-2 NA TRBV19 NA
TGCGCCAGCAGCTTGGAAGGCAGCAATCAGCCCCAGCATTTT CASSLEGSNQPQHF TRBJ1-5 NA TRBV5-1 once
TGTGCCAGCAGCCAAGATCGAGTAGGCACTTTGTTTTATGGCTACACCTTC CASSQDRVGTLFYGYTF TRBJ1-2 NA TRBV14 hyperexpanded
TGTGCCAGCAGCTTAAGTTTATCGGGCAGCCGGATCTTC CASSLSLSGSRIF TRBJ2-1 NA TRBV7-3 NA
TGTGCCTGGAGCCCTCAGGGTCTTGGTAATTCACCCCTCCACTTT CAWSPQGLGNSPLHF TRBJ1-6 NA TRBV30 NA
TGCGCCAGCAGCCCGGACAGCCTCGAGCAGTACTTC CASSPDSLEQYF TRBJ2-7 NA TRBV5-1 NA
TGTGCCAGCAGCCAAGCGGGGACAGGGGGTATCGACGAGCAGTACTTC CASSQAGTGGIDEQYF TRBJ2-7 TRBD1 TRBV13 once
TGTGCCAGCAGTGACCAGACTAGCGGGTATCCGGCCGGGGAGCTGTTTTTT CASSDQTSGYPAGELFF TRBJ2-2 TRBD2 TRBV6-4 NA
TGTGCCAGCAGTGAAGGTCGTCGGTTGAACACTGAAGCTTTCTTT CASSEGRRLNTEAFF TRBJ1-1 NA TRBV6-1 NA
TGTGCCAGCAGCTTAGGGGCAGGGAACACTGAAGCTTTCTTT CASSLGAGNTEAFF TRBJ1-1 NA TRBV11-2 NA
TGTGCCAGCAGCCAATTTCTAGGGGGATCCACCGGGGAGCTGTTTTTT CASSQFLGGSTGELFF TRBJ2-2 NA TRBV14 NA
TGTGCCAGCAGTTACGTTTTGGGGGCCGACACTGAAGCTTTCTTT CASSYVLGADTEAFF TRBJ1-1 NA TRBV6-5 once
TGTGCTAGCAGTCCGGGACAGGGGAGTTCACCCCTCCACTTT CASSPGQGSSPLHF TRBJ1-6 TRBD1 TRBV5-4 NA
TGTGCCAGCAGTCCCGTGGCAGGCTATCTTGGCTATGGCTACACCTTC CASSPVAGYLGYGYTF TRBJ1-2 NA TRBV28 once
TGTGCCAGCAGCCCCCCGACGTCCTACGAGCAGTACTTC CASSPPTSYEQYF TRBJ2-7 NA TRBV7-8 NA
TGTGCCAGCACCGATACAGGGACGGGAGGGGCCAACGTCCTGACTTTC CASTDTGTGGANVLTF TRBJ2-6 NA TRBV6-6 NA
TGTGCCAGCAGCGTCGCCGGGACCAGGGGGGAGACCCAGTACTTC CASSVAGTRGETQYF TRBJ2-5 TRBD1 TRBV9 NA
TGTGCCAGCAGCTTAACGGCGGGGGGTGGCTACGAGCAGTACTTC CASSLTAGGGYEQYF TRBJ2-7 TRBD2 TRBV7-2 NA
TGTGCCAGCAGCGCCGATACATACACCGGGGAGCTGTTTTTT CASSADTYTGELFF TRBJ2-2 NA TRBV11-2 NA
TGTGCCAGCACCTCGACAGGAGCCTTCTATGGCTACACCTTC CASTSTGAFYGYTF TRBJ1-2 NA TRBV6-5 once
TGTGCCAGCAGCTACCGCGGGGGGTACAATGAGCAGTTCTTC CASSYRGGYNEQFF TRBJ2-1 TRBD2 TRBV5-4 NA
TGTGCCAGCAGCTTTTCAGGGGATACCGGGGAGCTGTTTTTT CASSFSGDTGELFF TRBJ2-2 NA TRBV7-3 NA
TGTGCCAGCACTGAGAAGGGCGGGGGGGGCACCGGGGAGCTGTTTTTT CASTEKGGGGTGELFF TRBJ2-2 TRBD2 TRBV6-1 NA
TGTGCCATCAGTGAGTCCCGGGGACGGAATTCACCCCTCCACTTT CAISESRGRNSPLHF TRBJ1-6 NA TRBV10-3 medium-sized